A single sample is the source of the 21 T cell receptor beta chains below, sequenced in a study of cytomegalovirus exposure and HLA in healthy donors. 13 Jbeta primers and 60 Vbeta primers were used for the PCR. Data came from immunoSEQ multiplex PCR; TCRdb stores just in-frame clones and leaves some out. The repertoire has around 150,000 clones, over 75% of them found once; the top ten carry about 9.3%. Material for sequencing was PBMCs. These receptors were obtained from a man aged 18 to 29 in good health and CMV-seropositive.

V usage is TRBV11-2 and J usage is TRBJ2-5; 8 nucleotides agree with TRBD2. J lost 2 bases, V lost 5 bases, and 10 bases had no gene match. This CDR3 has 16 amino acids. Looked up from germline, CDR1 is SGHAT and CDR2 is FQNNGV. For the CDR3, the DNA is TGTGCCAGCAGCCAATTCGCGGGGGGAATTCAAGAGACCCAGTACTTC. Translated: CASSQFAGGIQETQYF. Based on the CDR3 plus reference TRBV11-2 and TRBJ2-5, the full variable domain is EAGVAQSPRYKIIEKRQSVAFWCNPISGHATLYWYQQILGQGPKLLIQFQNNGVVDDSQLPKDRFSAERLKGVDSTLKIQPAKLEDSAVYLCASSQFAGGIQETQYFGPGTRLLVL.

V and J are TRBV5-1 and TRBJ2-7; 9 bases agree with TRBD1. This CDR3 contains 16 residues. V lost 6 bases to trimming and J lost 3 bases; unmatched junction nucleotides: 13. Per germline, CDR1 SGHRS and CDR2 YFSETQ. CDR3 in amino acids: CASKRGGDRVIYEQYF. The CDR3 region has the DNA TGCGCCAGCAAGAGAGGAGGGGACAGGGTTATCTACGAGCAGTACTTC.

CDR3 DNA: TGTGCCAGCAGCCTGGGAGACGCTGAAGCTTTCTTT. Protein product: CASSLGDAEAFF. The V and J genes are TRBV7-9 and TRBJ1-1; D not resolved. Germline loops: CDR1 SEHNR, CDR2 FQNEAQ (reference sequence). This CDR3 has 12 amino acids. V dropped 5 bases and J dropped 6 bases, with 10 bases sitting between them.

The rearrangement joins TRBV29-1 to TRBJ1-2, with D hard to call. The CDR3 spans 13 residues. The V gene's germline CDR1 is SQVTM and CDR2 ANQGSEA. V was clipped by 6 bases and J by 6 bases, with 17 bases between them. CDR3 DNA: TGCAGCGTGGGTGGAGGGCAAAGTCATGGCTACACCTTC. Translating it yields CSVGGGQSHGYTF.

With regard to this clone: An end of the junction does not agree with germline; a read error may underlie this. The chain has TRBV7-9 and TRBJ1-6, with D possibly matching TRBD1 (5 bases). Germline-derived CDR1 and CDR2 are SEHNR and FQNEAQ (reference sequence). CDR3 length: 12 amino acids. This chain's CDR3 is CSSSQQGGTLHF. The CDR3 nucleotides are TGTTCCAGCAGCCAGCAGGGTGGGACCCTCCACTTT.

This rearrangement joins TRBV5-6 to TRBJ2-1; 8 bases align to TRBD2. CDR1 and CDR2 from the germline V gene are SGHDT and YYEEEE. This CDR3 comprises 15 residues. V lost 0 bases to trimming and J lost 4 bases; unmatched junction nucleotides: 3. The CDR3 region is CASSLGRGGYNEQFF. CDR3 DNA: TGTGCCAGCAGCTTGGGTCGGGGGGGTTACAATGAGCAGTTCTTC.

The rearrangement joins TRBV5-1 to TRBJ1-6; 12 bases fit TRBD1. This CDR3 has 15 residues. Unmatched junction bases numbered 1, after V lost 3 bases and J lost 6 bases. Looked up from germline, CDR1 is SGHRS and CDR2 is YFSETQ. The CDR3 reads CASSWDRGLNSPLHF. CDR3 bases: TGCGCCAGCAGCTGGGACAGGGGGCTTAATTCACCCCTCCACTTT.

The rearrangement links TRBV15 to TRBJ1-5; 9 bases line up with TRBD1. The CDR3 covers 14 residues. V lost 0 bases, J lost 6 bases, and 0 bases stayed unmatched. Germline V gene lookup returns CDR1 LNHNV and CDR2 YYDKDF (reference sequence). The CDR3 nucleotides read TGTGCCACCAGCAGAGAGACAGGGGGTCAGCCCCAGCATTTT. Encoded protein: CATSRETGGQPQHF.

The chain is built from TRBV29-1 and TRBJ1-1, with a weak D call TRBD1 (5 bases). The V gene's germline CDR1 is SQVTM and CDR2 ANQGSEA. This CDR3 has 13 residues. V was shortened by 4 bases and J by 7 bases, with 16 bases between the two germline ends. The CDR3 sequence is CSVATAPLSEAFF. The CDR3 DNA is TGCAGCGTTGCGACAGCCCCTCTCAGTGAAGCTTTCTTT.

This clone was seen a handful of times. This chain connects TRBV6-4 to TRBJ2-7; 8 positions agree with TRBD2. CDR1 is MRHNA and CDR2 is SNTAGT in the germline V gene. There are 16 residues in the CDR3. V was clipped by 6 bases and J by 0 bases; unmatched bases: 10. DNA of the CDR3: TGTGCCAGCAGCCGACGGGAGCGGGGGCCCTCCTACGAGCAGTACTTC. Its protein is CASSRRERGPSYEQYF.

The gene calls are TRBV5-1 and TRBJ2-2; weak D call: TRBD1 (5 bases). V lost 0 bases to trimming and J lost 1 base, with 19 bases between them. There are 19 residues in the CDR3. The germline gives CDR1 SGHRS, CDR2 YFSETQ. The CDR3 DNA follows: TGCGCCAGCAGCTTGGCAGGGTGGTCGGTTAACATGAACACCGGGGAGCTGTTTTTT. Translated, it gives CASSLAGWSVNMNTGELFF.

CDR3 in DNA: TGTGCCAGCAGCCCTCGGGGGGGGGAAAACATTCAGTACTTC. As protein: CASSPRGGENIQYF. The rearrangement joins TRBV11-2 to TRBJ2-4, with 8 bases aligning to TRBD2. The CDR3 is made up of 14 amino acids. Germline loops: CDR1 SGHAT, CDR2 FQNNGV. The V and J ends lost 5 bases and 5 bases, in that order; junction bases with no gene match: 5.

This clone came up once. This chain uses TRBV2 with TRBJ1-6; the D is unclear. Germline V gene lookup returns CDR1 SNHLY and CDR2 FYNNEI. The CDR3 runs to 13 residues. V gave up 4 bases and J gave up 11 bases, with 12 bases separating them. This CDR3 is CASSGTSDPPLHF. The CDR3 nucleotides read TGTGCCAGCAGTGGGACTTCCGATCCACCCCTCCACTTT.

The rearrangement uses TRBV5-1 and TRBJ2-7; D gene unclear. Trimming stripped 3 bases from V and 5 bases from J, with 9 bases between. This CDR3 contains 12 residues. The germline CDR1 and CDR2 sequences are SGHRS and YFSETQ. CDR3 DNA: TGCGCCAGCAGCTCCACATCCCACGAGCAGTACTTC. Translated: CASSSTSHEQYF.

This chain uses TRBV6-5 with TRBJ1-2; the match to TRBD1 covers 11 bases. Germline values: CDR1 MNHEY, CDR2 SVGAGI. V was clipped by 4 bases and J by 5 bases; unmatched bases: 9. The CDR3 consists of 16 residues. CDR3 nucleotides: TGTGCCAGCAGTTTGGCGGTGGACAGGGGGCAATATGGCTACACCTTC. This translates into CASSLAVDRGQYGYTF.

This clone was seen a handful of times. CDR3 bases: TGCGCCAGCAGCCAAGATGTTAGGGGGCTGGCAGATACGCAGTATTTT. Translating gives CASSQDVRGLADTQYF. The chain combines TRBV4-3 with TRBJ2-3; 7 nucleotides line up with TRBD1. CDR1 and CDR2 (germline): LGHNA, YSLEER. This CDR3 comprises 16 residues. Losses at the gene ends were 0 bases for V and 4 bases for J; bases not matched to a gene: 7.

This clone was detected only a few times. The V gene is TRBV4-1, the J gene TRBJ2-7, with no clear D. V was trimmed by 1 base and J by 3 bases, leaving 7 bases between them. Germline CDR1 is MGHRA and CDR2 is YSYEKL. The CDR3 is 13 amino acids. The CDR3 spells CASSQGASYEQYF. The CDR3, as DNA: TGCGCCAGCAGCCAAGGGGCCAGCTACGAGCAGTACTTC.

The chain uses TRBV15 and TRBJ2-7, with 9 bases identical to TRBD1. Germline assignment: CDR1 LNHNV and CDR2 YYDKDF (reference sequence). After removal of 3 bases from V and 1 base from J, the junction contained 4 bases not matched to a gene. This CDR3 region has 15 residues. The CDR3 nucleotides read TGTGCCACCAGCAGGGGGGACAGGGCGTCCTACGAGCAGTACTTC. Its protein product is CATSRGDRASYEQYF.

V and J are TRBV6-1 and TRBJ2-6; D remains unclear. CDR1 is MNHNS, CDR2 SASEGT, per germline. The CDR3 is 18 residues long. Trimming left V 2 bases short and J 3 bases short, with 17 bases between. The CDR3 sequence: CASSETSPRSLGANVLTF. CDR3 sequence (DNA): TGTGCCAGCAGTGAAACTTCCCCGCGCTCTCTTGGGGCCAACGTCCTGACTTTC.

In this sample, this clone turned up a few times. The chain employs TRBV19 and TRBJ2-2; TRBD1 is a possible D gene (5 bases). The CDR3 loop spans 13 amino acids. Per germline, CDR1 LNHDA and CDR2 SQIVND (reference sequence). V dropped 3 bases and J dropped 4 bases, with 6 bases sitting between them. This chain's CDR3 is CASSIQGTGELFF. CDR3 in DNA: TGTGCCAGTAGTATTCAGGGCACCGGGGAGCTGTTTTTT.

The CDR3 region is CASSLSVSGANTGELFF. CDR3 sequence (DNA): TGTGCCAGTAGCCTATCGGTGTCAGGGGCCAACACCGGGGAGCTGTTTTTT. V is TRBV19 and J is TRBJ2-2, with D tentatively TRBD1 (6 bases). The germline V gene encodes CDR1 LNHDA and CDR2 SQIVND (reference sequence). The CDR3 spans 17 residues. Trimming removed 6 bases at V and 2 bases at J, with 19 bases between.